Shown below are 4 T cell receptor beta chains from a single sample sequenced in a study of T-cell memory formation after mild COVID-19. MiXCR was run by TCRdb on the 5' RACE reads, yielding one entry per CDR3 protein. The table includes about 400,000 distinct CDR3 sequences, 20% to 25% detected once. The sample consisted of PBMCs or a T cell subset sorted from them (not recorded which). These receptors originate from an adult woman who had mild COVID-19 (a few samples of this study predate the infection). Cell type and time point are not known.

This clonotype came up a few times. The chain uses TRBV7-9 and TRBJ2-3; TRBD2 is a possible D gene (6 bases). Looked up from germline, CDR1 is SEHNR and CDR2 is FQNEAQ (reference sequence). Trimming took 1 base from V and 3 from J, leaving 11 bases between them. CDR3 length: 15 residues. CDR3: CASSLVGSQTDTQYF. The CDR3 DNA reads TGTGCCAGCAGCTTAGTCGGGAGCCAAACAGATACGCAGTATTTT.

This clonotype was seen once. The gene calls are TRBV6-1 and TRBJ1-1; a possible D gene is TRBD1 (5 bases). Germline V gene data show CDR1 as MNHNS and CDR2 as SASEGT. The V and J ends lost 6 bases and 8 bases respectively, with 10 bases between them. The CDR3 is 11 residues long. The CDR3 nucleotides are TGTGCCAGCAGCCGGTGGGGGGAAGCTTTCTTT. Translated, it gives CASSRWGEAFF.

This clonotype was seen only a few times. The chain is built from TRBV3-1 and TRBJ2-4; TRBD1 aligns across 9 bases. J gave up 6 bases and V 1 base, and 4 bases lay outside the gene matches. This CDR3 contains 15 residues. Germline-derived CDR1 and CDR2 are LGHDT and YNNKEL (reference sequence). The CDR3 loop is CASSQVTGGGNIQYF. The CDR3 region has the DNA TGTGCCAGCAGCCAAGTGACAGGGGGTGGAAACATTCAGTACTTC. The full variable domain, with the rest looked up from reference TRBV3-1 and TRBJ2-4, is DTAVSQTPKYLVTQMGNDKSIKCEQNLGHDTMYWYKQDSKKFLKIMFSYNNKELIINETVPNRFSPKSPDKAHLNLHINSLELGDSAVYFCASSQVTGGGNIQYFGAGTRLSVL.

V usage is TRBV4-3 and J usage is TRBJ2-1; D is undetermined. The CDR3 sequence is 14 residues long. Germline V lookup: CDR1 LGHNA, CDR2 YSLEER. The V end lost 0 bases, the J end lost 9 bases, and 12 bases lay between the germline ends. CDR3: CASSQEAANSEQFF. CDR3 in DNA: TGCGCCAGCAGCCAAGAGGCGGCTAACAGTGAGCAGTTCTTC.